This record looks at one TCR beta chain sequence and its context. Measured with immunoSEQ multiplex PCR; TCRdb has only the in-frame clones, and not every one. The data contain about 40,000 clones, approximately 88% of them singletons. This sample stems from a study of OX40 agonist ivuxolimab in advanced cancers. Study overall: The eligibility criteria allowed prior anti-PD-1, anti-PD-L1 or anti-CTLA-4 therapy, and around 40% had some.

The CDR3 runs 15 residues. V lost 0 bases to trimming and J lost 0 bases; unmatched junction nucleotides: 3. The germline CDR1 and CDR2 sequences are SGHRS and YFSETQ. The material sequenced was CD4+ or CD8+ T cells sorted from blood, taken in a trial of the OX40 agonist ivuxolimab. The chain recombines TRBV5-1 with TRBJ2-7, with TRBD1 matching 7 bases. This clonotype originated in an adult with an advanced solid tumor such as melanoma, head and neck, liver or kidney cancer. The CDR3 DNA reads as TGCGCCAGCAGCTTGGGGGACAGAAGCTCCTACGAGCAGTACTTC. Amino acids: CASSLGDRSSYEQYF.